These 18 T cell receptor beta chains were all obtained from the same sample, sequenced in a study of T cell changes during pregnancy in multiple sclerosis. The protocol was immunoSEQ multiplex PCR, while the TCRdb copy is restricted to in-frame clones and leaves out a portion. Among 55,000 to 70,000 clones listed, 90% to 95% were seen once. Sample: peripheral blood, taken after pregnancy. These receptors originate from a female donor with multiple sclerosis, enrolled in a pregnancy study.

This clone occurred once. V is TRBV7-6 and J is TRBJ1-1, with 9 bases that match TRBD1. From germline, CDR1 is SGHVS and CDR2 FNYEAQ. With V trimmed by 5 bases and J by 4 bases, 5 bases remained unmatched. The CDR3 has 14 amino acids. CDR3 nucleotides: TGTGCCAGCAGCCTTCTGGACAGGGGCACTGAAGCTTTCTTT. Its translation: CASSLLDRGTEAFF. Filled out from reference TRBV7-6 and TRBJ1-1, the complete variable domain reads GAGVSQSPRYKVTKRGQDVALRCDPISGHVSLYWYRQALGQGPEFLTYFNYEAQQDKSGLPNDRFSAERPEGSISTLTIQRTEQRDSAMYRCASSLLDRGTEAFFGQGTRLTVV.

The chain has TRBV7-2 and TRBJ2-1, with 10 positions matching TRBD2. The CDR3 contains 15 residues. Trimming cost V 5 bases and J 6 bases; bases outside gene matches: 7. Germline V CDR1 and CDR2: SGHTA, FQGNSA. CDR3 residues: CASSNLAGVGNEQFF. The CDR3 DNA sequence: TGTGCCAGCAGCAACCTAGCGGGAGTCGGCAATGAGCAGTTCTTC.

The chain couples TRBV5-6 to TRBJ2-3; tentatively, D is TRBD2 (7 bases). V was clipped by 3 bases and J by 6 bases, with 17 bases between them. The CDR3 has 15 residues. CDR1 SGHDT and CDR2 YYEEEE come from the germline V gene. For the CDR3, the DNA is TGTGCCAGCAGCTCGGCGGGGGCTACTACGGATACGCAGTATTTT. Translation: CASSSAGATTDTQYF. The complete variable domain, with remaining parts taken from reference TRBV5-6 and TRBJ2-3, reads DAGVTQSPTHLIKTRGQQVTLRCSPKSGHDTVSWYQQALGQGPQFIFQYYEEEERQRGNFPDRFSGHQFPNYSSELNVNALLLGDSALYLCASSSAGATTDTQYFGPGTRLTVL.

This chain links TRBV7-9 with TRBJ1-4; no clear D gene. CDR1 and CDR2 (germline): SEHNR, FQNEAQ (reference sequence). CDR3 length: 12 residues. With 1 base removed from V and 12 bases from J, the gap between germline ends came to 9 bases. This chain's CDR3 is CASSLGIGELFF. The CDR3 coding sequence is TGTGCCAGCAGCTTAGGGATCGGGGAACTGTTTTTT.

The chain recombines TRBV29-1 with TRBJ1-1; a possible D gene is TRBD1 (6 bases). The length of the CDR3 is 11 residues. With 8 bases removed from V and 11 bases from J, the gap between germline ends came to 18 bases. Germline V gene lookup returns CDR1 SQVTM and CDR2 ANQGSEA. CDR3 sequence reads: CSTSGTTDAFF. CDR3 nucleotides: TGCAGCACCTCCGGGACAACCGATGCTTTCTTT.

The rearrangement uses TRBV9 and TRBJ2-3, with TRBD1 as a possible D gene (7 bases). Germline assignment: CDR1 SGDLS and CDR2 YYNGEE. V was shortened by 6 bases and J by 0 bases, with 14 bases between the two germline ends. The CDR3 is 15 residues long. DNA for the CDR3: TGTGCCAGCACCCTGGAGGGGGCCAGCACAGATACGCAGTATTTT. Translating it yields CASTLEGASTDTQYF.

The chain combines TRBV7-8 with TRBJ2-3; 7 positions match TRBD2. The CDR3 totals 17 residues. CDR1 and CDR2 from the germline V gene are SGHVS and FQNEAQ. The ends lost 5 bases at V and 4 bases at J; junction bases unmatched: 15. The CDR3 region is CASSISGRLLPPDTQYF. Written as DNA, the CDR3 is TGTGCCAGCAGCATTAGCGGGCGTTTATTACCCCCAGATACGCAGTATTTT.

Notes on this clone: Sequence at one end of the junction differs from germline and may be a read error. The rearrangement links TRBV19 to TRBJ2-1; 10 nucleotides line up with TRBD2. This CDR3 spans 16 amino acids. CDR1 and CDR2 from the germline V gene are LNHDA and SQIVND (reference sequence). CDR3 sequence (DNA): TGTGCCAGTAGTAACAGCGGGAGGGCCTCCCACAATGAGCAGTTCTTC. Its protein is CASSNSGRASHNEQFF.

This chain connects TRBV6-6 to TRBJ2-6; D gene ambiguous. V gave up 10 bases and J gave up 2 bases, with 9 bases separating them. CDR1 and CDR2 (germline): MNHNY, SVGAGI (reference sequence). This CDR3 region has 13 residues. CDR3 sequence: CATSETGANVLTF. The DNA of the CDR3 is TGTGCCACCTCCGAGACTGGGGCCAACGTCCTGACTTTC.

The CDR3 reads CASSPPSTGWISGANVLTF. The CDR3, as DNA: TGTGCCAGCTCACCACCGTCGACAGGGTGGATCTCTGGGGCCAACGTCCTGACTTTC. V gene TRBV18 combines with J gene TRBJ2-6; 7 nucleotides match TRBD1. V trimming: 0 bases; J trimming: 0 bases; junction bases outside the gene matches: 8. Germline CDR1 reads KGHSH; CDR2 reads LQKENI. CDR3 length: 19 residues. Using reference TRBV18 and TRBJ2-6 for the parts outside the CDR3, the full variable domain is NAGVMQNPRHLVRRRGQEARLRCSPMKGHSHVYWYRQLPEEGLKFMVYLQKENIIDESGMPKERFSAEFPKEGPSILRIQQVVRGDSAAYFCASSPPSTGWISGANVLTFGAGSRLTVL.

The rearrangement uses TRBV4-2 and TRBJ2-1, with TRBD2 matching 7 bases. The J segment lost 5 bases and the V segment lost 1 base, leaving 2 bases of the junction unmatched. The germline CDR1 and CDR2 sequences are LGHNA and YNFKEQ. This CDR3 is built from 14 residues. The CDR3 nucleotides are TGTGCCAGCAGCCAAGGTCTAGCGGACAATGAGCAGTTCTTC. Translation gives CASSQGLADNEQFF.

J is TRBJ2-7 and V is TRBV19; D is possibly TRBD1 (5 bases). This CDR3 is 15 amino acids long. The germline CDR1 and CDR2 sequences are LNHDA and SQIVND (reference sequence). V gave up 6 bases and J gave up 7 bases, with 22 bases separating them. The chain's CDR3 is CASSEQGLRAWEQYF. CDR3 DNA sequence: TGTGCCAGTAGCGAACAAGGGCTCAGGGCTTGGGAGCAGTACTTC.

The chain employs TRBV12-5 and TRBJ2-6; D gene ambiguous. V dropped 4 bases and J dropped 0 bases, with 4 bases sitting between them. Germline assignment: CDR1 LGHNT and CDR2 FRNRAP. This CDR3 is 14 amino acids long. The CDR3 bases are TGTGCTAGTGGTTCCGGCTCTGGGGCCAACGTCCTGACTTTC. Its protein product is CASGSGSGANVLTF.

The chain joins TRBV10-3 to TRBJ2-7, with D perhaps TRBD2 (7 bases). The CDR3 contains 14 residues. Between the trimmed V and J ends, which lost 7 bases and 2 bases, there was a span of 15 bases. CDR1 ENHRY and CDR2 SYGVKD come from the germline V gene. CDR3 amino acids: CAIKGGAGTYEQYF. CDR3 sequence (DNA): TGTGCCATCAAGGGGGGGGCGGGCACCTACGAGCAGTACTTC.

The chain combines TRBV19 with TRBJ2-1; 9 positions agree with TRBD2. Germline trimming cut 6 bases from V and 2 bases from J; bases unmatched to any gene: 8. This CDR3 is 16 amino acids long. Germline CDR1 LNHDA, CDR2 SQIVND (reference sequence). The CDR3 nucleotides are TGTGCCAGTAGGGAAAGACTAGCGGACACCTACAATGAGCAGTTCTTC. Protein: CASRERLADTYNEQFF.

The chain has TRBV19 and TRBJ2-5; TRBD2 aligns across 9 bases. The CDR3 runs 17 residues. CDR1 is LNHDA and CDR2 is SQIVND in the germline V gene (reference sequence). The V gene end was trimmed by 4 bases and the J gene end by 5 bases; junction bases not matched to a gene: 14. DNA for the CDR3: TGTGCCAGTAGTACAACCGCGGGACTAGCTTCCTTGGAGACCCAGTACTTC. Encoded protein: CASSTTAGLASLETQYF. Filled out from reference TRBV19 and TRBJ2-5, the complete variable domain reads DGGITQSPKYLFRKEGQNVTLSCEQNLNHDAMYWYRQDPGQGLRLIYYSQIVNDFQKGDIAEGYSVSREKKESFPLTVTSAQKNPTAFYLCASSTTAGLASLETQYFGPGTRLLVL.

V usage is TRBV6-5 and J usage is TRBJ2-7, with D perhaps TRBD2 (6 bases). The CDR3 is made up of 14 amino acids. Germline-derived CDR1 and CDR2 are MNHEY and SVGAGI. Trimming removed 0 bases from V and 5 bases from J, with 11 bases in between. This CDR3 is CASSYSPGGNEQYF. CDR3 in DNA: TGTGCCAGCAGTTACTCCCCCGGCGGGAACGAGCAGTACTTC.

V usage is TRBV29-1 and J usage is TRBJ1-1; D remains ambiguous. In germline, CDR1 is SQVTM, CDR2 ANQGSEA. This CDR3 contains 10 residues. V was shortened by 6 bases and J by 3 bases, with 5 bases between the two germline ends. The chain's CDR3 is CSVPDTEAFF. CDR3 DNA sequence: TGCAGCGTCCCCGACACTGAAGCTTTCTTT.